The TCR beta chain described here comes from a study of T cells after yellow fever vaccination. Study-wide results and caveats: CD4 and CD8 compartments shared a small share of clonotypes, likely from convergent recombination. Reappearance after the booster was observed for most primary-vaccination clones (around 95% CD4, about 86% CD8).

Worth noting for this clonotype: Its specificity is unknown.

From the 5' RACE reads, TCRdb called clonotypes with MiXCR, one entry per CDR3 protein. The repertoire has over 300,000 distinct CDR3 sequences, about 4% of them found once; the top ten carry about 22%. Germline V lookup: CDR1 MDHEN, CDR2 SYDVKM. Trimming removed 4 bases at V and 6 bases at J, with 16 bases between. The length of the CDR3 is 15 residues. This chain joins TRBV28 and TRBJ1-5; D might be TRBD1 (6 bases). The source material was PBMCs, sampled 5 days after the yellow fever booster vaccination. This TCR came from a man younger than 35 who received the YFV17D yellow fever vaccine. The CDR3 DNA follows: TGTGCCAGCAGTTACCTCACGGGGGCGGGTCAGCCCCAGCATTTT. Translation gives CASSYLTGAGQPQHF. Full variable domain (missing parts from reference TRBV28 and TRBJ1-5): DVKVTQSSRYLVKRTGEKVFLECVQDMDHENMFWYRQDPGLGLRLIYFSYDVKMKEKGDIPEGYSVSREKKERFSLILESASTNQTSMYLCASSYLTGAGQPQHFGDGTRLSIL.